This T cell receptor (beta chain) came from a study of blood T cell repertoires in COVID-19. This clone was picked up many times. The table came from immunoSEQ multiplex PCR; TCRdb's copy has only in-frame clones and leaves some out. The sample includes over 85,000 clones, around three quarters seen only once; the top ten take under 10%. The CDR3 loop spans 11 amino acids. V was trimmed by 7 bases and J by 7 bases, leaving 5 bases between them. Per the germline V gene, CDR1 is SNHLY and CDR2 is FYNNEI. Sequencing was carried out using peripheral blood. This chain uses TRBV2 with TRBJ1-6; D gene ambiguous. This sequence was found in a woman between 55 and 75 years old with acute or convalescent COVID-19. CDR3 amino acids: CASMRNSPLHF. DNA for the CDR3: TGTGCCAGCATGAGGAATTCACCCCTCCACTTT.